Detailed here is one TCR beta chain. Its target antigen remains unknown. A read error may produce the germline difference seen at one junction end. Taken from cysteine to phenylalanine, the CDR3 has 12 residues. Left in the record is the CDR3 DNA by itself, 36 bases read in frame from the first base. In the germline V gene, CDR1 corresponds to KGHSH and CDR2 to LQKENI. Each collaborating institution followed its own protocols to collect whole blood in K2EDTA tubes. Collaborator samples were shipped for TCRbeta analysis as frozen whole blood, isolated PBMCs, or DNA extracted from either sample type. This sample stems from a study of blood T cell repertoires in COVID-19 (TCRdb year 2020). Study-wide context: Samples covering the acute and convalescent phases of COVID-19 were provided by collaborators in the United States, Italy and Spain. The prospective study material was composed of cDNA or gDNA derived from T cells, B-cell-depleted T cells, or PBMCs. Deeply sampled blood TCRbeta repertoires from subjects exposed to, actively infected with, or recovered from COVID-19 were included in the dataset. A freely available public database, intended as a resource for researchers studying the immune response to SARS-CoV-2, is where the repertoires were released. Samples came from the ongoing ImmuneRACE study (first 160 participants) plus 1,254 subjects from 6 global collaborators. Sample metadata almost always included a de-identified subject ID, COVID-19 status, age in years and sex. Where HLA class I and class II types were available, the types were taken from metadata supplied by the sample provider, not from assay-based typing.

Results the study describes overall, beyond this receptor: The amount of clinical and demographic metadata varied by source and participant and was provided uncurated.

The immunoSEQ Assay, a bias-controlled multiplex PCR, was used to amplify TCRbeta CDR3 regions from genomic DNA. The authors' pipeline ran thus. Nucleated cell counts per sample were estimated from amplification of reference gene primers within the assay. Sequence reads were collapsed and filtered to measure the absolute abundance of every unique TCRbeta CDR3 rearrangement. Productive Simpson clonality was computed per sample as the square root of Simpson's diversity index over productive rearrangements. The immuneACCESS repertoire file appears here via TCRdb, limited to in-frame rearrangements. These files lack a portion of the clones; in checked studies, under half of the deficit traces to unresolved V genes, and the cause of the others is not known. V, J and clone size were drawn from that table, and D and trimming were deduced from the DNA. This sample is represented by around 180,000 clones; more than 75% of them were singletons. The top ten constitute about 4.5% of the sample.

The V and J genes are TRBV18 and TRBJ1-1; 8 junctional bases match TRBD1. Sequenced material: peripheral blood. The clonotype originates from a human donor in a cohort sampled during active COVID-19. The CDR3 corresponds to CASSKDRADAFF. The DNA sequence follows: TGTGCCAGCTCAAAGGACAGGGCTGACGCTTTCTTT.